This is a list of T cell receptor beta chains from one sample in a study of blood T cell repertoires in COVID-19. TCRdb keeps only in-frame clones here, not all; method: immunoSEQ multiplex PCR. The data hold 150,000 to 250,000 clones, with about four fifths observed a single time. Material for sequencing was PBMCs or T cells enriched from blood (not recorded which). The receptors were gathered from a man aged 40-49 years who had recovered from COVID-19. Both conserved end residues are part of each CDR3. A D gene is named only where the DNA matches it firmly. Expanded clones get a size class; other rows say once, few or many, or leave the size out.

>once|TRBJ2-3|TRBV7-6|-
CASSLGRADTQYF
TGTGCCAGCAGCTTAGGCAGGGCAGATACGCAGTATTTT
>-|TRBJ1-2|TRBV7-8|-
CASSLRWGQNGQGYTF
TGTGCCAGCAGCTTAAGGTGGGGACAAAATGGCCAGGGCTACACCTTC
>-|TRBJ1-1|TRBV28|-
CASSQGGHQNTEAFF
TGTGCCAGCAGTCAAGGGGGACACCAGAACACTGAAGCTTTCTTT
>-|TRBJ1-1|TRBV9|-
CASSDPGSWRGTEAFF
TGTGCCAGCAGCGACCCGGGCTCCTGGCGGGGGACTGAAGCTTTCTTT
>-|TRBJ2-3|TRBV19|TRBD2
CASSVLAGSTDTQYF
TGTGCCAGTAGTGTACTAGCGGGGAGCACAGATACGCAGTATTTT
>-|TRBJ2-1|TRBV27|TRBD2
CASTGLAGDYNEQFF
TGTGCCAGCACCGGACTAGCGGGGGACTACAATGAGCAGTTCTTC
>-|TRBJ2-2|TRBV10-3|-
CAITRENTGELFF
TGTGCCATCACGAGGGAGAACACCGGGGAGCTGTTTTTT
>-|TRBJ2-1|TRBV7-2|-
CASSLVGGGGYNEQFF
TGTGCCAGCAGCTTAGTGGGAGGGGGAGGGTACAATGAGCAGTTCTTC
>-|TRBJ2-2|TRBV9|-
CASKKEWGVGAGELFF
TGTGCCAGCAAAAAAGAATGGGGGGTCGGCGCCGGGGAGCTGTTTTTT
>-|TRBJ2-1|TRBV18|-
CASSPLDNEQFF
TGTGCCAGCTCACCGCTAGACAATGAGCAGTTCTTC
>few|TRBJ1-3|TRBV7-9|TRBD1
CASSLPPGQRDGNTIYF
TGTGCCAGCAGCTTACCACCGGGACAGAGAGACGGAAACACCATATATTTT
>-|TRBJ1-3|TRBV6-5|-
CASSPGVVGNTIYF
TGTGCCAGCAGTCCGGGGGTAGTCGGAAACACCATATATTTT
>-|TRBJ1-2|TRBV6-5|TRBD1
CASSRDRDDYGYTF
TGTGCCAGCAGTCGGGACAGGGACGACTATGGCTACACCTTC
>once|TRBJ1-2|TRBV19|TRBD1
CASSPQGARGYTF
TGTGCCAGTAGTCCACAGGGGGCACGGGGCTACACCTTC
>-|TRBJ2-1|TRBV15|-
CATSSQGTPYNEQFF
TGTGCCACCAGTAGCCAGGGGACCCCCTACAATGAGCAGTTCTTC
>-|TRBJ2-1|TRBV29-1|TRBD2
CSVLAGGTEQFF
TGCAGCGTTTTAGCGGGGGGCACTGAGCAGTTCTTC
>-|TRBJ1-1|TRBV2|TRBD1
CASSTDRGENTEAFF
TGTGCCAGCAGTACGGACAGGGGCGAGAACACTGAAGCTTTCTTT
>once|TRBJ1-5|TRBV6-5|TRBD1
CASNRDSVQHF
TGTGCCAGCAATAGGGACAGTGTCCAGCATTTT
>-|TRBJ2-1|TRBV13|TRBD2
CASSPITSGFYNEQFF
TGTGCCAGCAGCCCGATCACTAGCGGGTTCTACAATGAGCAGTTCTTC
>-|TRBJ2-1|TRBV4-1|-
CASSQRQGRDNEQFF
TGCGCCAGCAGCCAACGACAGGGGAGGGACAATGAGCAGTTCTTC
>-|TRBJ2-7|TRBV5-1|-
CASSLAGEEQYF
TGCGCCAGCAGCTTGGCTGGGGAGGAGCAGTACTTC
>-|TRBJ2-3|TRBV4-2|TRBD1
CASSPERGRLFTQYF
TGTGCCAGCAGCCCTGAGAGGGGGCGCTTGTTTACGCAGTATTTT
>-|TRBJ2-3|TRBV11-3|-
CASSLTVGGTDTQYF
TGTGCCAGCAGCTTAACGGTCGGGGGCACAGATACGCAGTATTTT
>-|TRBJ2-3|TRBV20-1|-
CSASRGDTQYF
TGCAGTGCTAGCAGGGGAGATACGCAGTATTTT
>-|TRBJ2-7|TRBV5-1|-
CASSLEGDEQYF
TGCGCCAGCAGCTTGGAAGGAGACGAGCAGTACTTC
>few|TRBJ1-2|TRBV4-2|-
CASSQVAISNYGYTF
TGTGCCAGCAGCCAAGTAGCCATCTCTAACTATGGCTACACCTTC
>few|TRBJ1-4|TRBV5-1|-
CASSLGLRGTATNEKLFF
TGCGCCAGCAGCTTGGGACTACGGGGGACGGCAACTAATGAAAAACTGTTTTTT
>-|TRBJ1-4|TRBV9|TRBD1
CASSVGGGPHEKLFF
TGTGCCAGCAGCGTAGGAGGGGGCCCCCATGAAAAACTGTTTTTT
>-|TRBJ1-1|TRBV15|TRBD1
CATSRDDRGRVEAFF
TGTGCCACCAGCAGAGATGACAGGGGGCGGGTAGAGGCTTTCTTT
>-|TRBJ2-7|TRBV4-1|-
CASSKGGTPGGYEQYF
TGCGCCAGCAGCAAAGGAGGCACCCCCGGTGGGTACGAGCAGTACTTC
>-|TRBJ1-2|TRBV19|-
CASSDREGTSGYTF
TGTGCCAGTAGTGACCGGGAGGGGACCTCTGGCTACACCTTC
>-|TRBJ1-1|TRBV4-1|-
CASSHPTQGKPTEAFF
TGCGCCAGCAGCCACCCAACCCAGGGGAAACCCACTGAAGCTTTCTTT
>-|TRBJ1-2|TRBV9|-
CASSVRPSLNYGYTF
TGTGCCAGCAGCGTCCGTCCGAGTTTAAACTATGGCTACACCTTC
>-|TRBJ2-1|TRBV9|TRBD2
CASSSGLASDEQFF
TGTGCCAGCAGCTCGGGACTAGCCTCCGACGAGCAGTTCTTC
>-|TRBJ1-2|TRBV6-5|-
CASSYSPAHYGYTF
TGTGCCAGCAGTTACTCACCAGCGCACTATGGCTACACCTTC
>-|TRBJ2-1|TRBV5-1|TRBD1
CASSLPGQGGNEQFF
TGCGCCAGCAGCCTACCGGGACAGGGTGGGAATGAGCAGTTCTTC
>-|TRBJ1-2|TRBV4-2|TRBD1
CASSQEEGQGYGYTF
TGTGCCAGCAGCCAAGAGGAGGGACAGGGTTATGGCTACACCTTC
>-|TRBJ2-7|TRBV7-9|TRBD1
CASSSTQWTGRYEQYF
TGTGCCAGCAGCTCAACCCAATGGACAGGAAGGTACGAGCAGTACTTC
>-|TRBJ2-7|TRBV10-3|-
CAISERQAPYEQYF
TGTGCCATCAGTGAGCGACAGGCCCCCTACGAGCAGTACTTC
>-|TRBJ2-7|TRBV18|-
CASSPIPDRMTYEQYF
TGTGCCAGCTCACCCATCCCCGACAGGATGACCTACGAGCAGTACTTC
>-|TRBJ1-5|TRBV7-9|-
CASSGSNQPQHF
TGTGCCAGTTCAGGTTCCAATCAGCCCCAGCATTTT
>-|TRBJ2-3|TRBV27|TRBD2
CASSLRAGGSTDTQYF
TGTGCCAGCAGTTTAAGAGCGGGGGGTAGCACAGATACGCAGTATTTT
>few|TRBJ1-2|TRBV2|TRBD1
CAGTTGGGGYTF
TGTGCCGGAACCACAGGGGGCGGTGGCTACACCTTC
>-|TRBJ1-1|TRBV28|-
CASSVSMETEAFF
TGTGCCAGCAGTGTCTCAATGGAGACTGAAGCTTTCTTT
>-|TRBJ1-1|TRBV4-3|-
CASSRRENTEAFF
TGCGCCAGCAGCCGCCGGGAGAACACTGAAGCTTTCTTT
>-|TRBJ1-2|TRBV28|-
CASTSKAVRRHPDFYGYTF
TGTGCCAGCACTTCCAAGGCGGTTAGACGGCACCCAGATTTTTATGGCTACACCTTC
>few|TRBJ1-5|TRBV4-1|TRBD1
CASSHDPGQYSNQPQHF
TGCGCCAGCAGCCACGATCCGGGACAGTATAGCAATCAGCCCCAGCATTTT